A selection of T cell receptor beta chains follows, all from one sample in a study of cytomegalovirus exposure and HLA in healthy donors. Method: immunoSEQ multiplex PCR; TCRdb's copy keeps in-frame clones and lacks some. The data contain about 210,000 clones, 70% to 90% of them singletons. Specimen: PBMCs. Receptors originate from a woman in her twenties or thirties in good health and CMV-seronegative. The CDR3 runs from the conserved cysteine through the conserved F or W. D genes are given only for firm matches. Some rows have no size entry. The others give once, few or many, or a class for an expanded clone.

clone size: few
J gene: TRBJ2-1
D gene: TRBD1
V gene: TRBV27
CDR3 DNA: TGTGCCAGCAGTCCCAGGCAGGGGGCCTACAATGAGCAGTTCTTC
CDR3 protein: CASSPRQGAYNEQFF

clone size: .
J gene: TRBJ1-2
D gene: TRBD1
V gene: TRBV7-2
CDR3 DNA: TGTGCCAGCAGCCTACAGGGGTCTAGCTATGGCTACACCTTC
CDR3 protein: CASSLQGSSYGYTF

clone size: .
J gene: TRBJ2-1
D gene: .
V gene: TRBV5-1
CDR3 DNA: TGCGCCAGCAGCATAGGACAGAACAATGAGCAGTTCTTC
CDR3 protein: CASSIGQNNEQFF

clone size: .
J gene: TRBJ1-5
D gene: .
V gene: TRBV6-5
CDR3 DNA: TGTGCCAGCAGTTACAAAATGGCAGGGCCTAGTCAGCCCCAGCATTTT
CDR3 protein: CASSYKMAGPSQPQHF

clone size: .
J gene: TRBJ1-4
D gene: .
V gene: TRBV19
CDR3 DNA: TGTGCCAGTACCGGGGTAGCAGCTAATGAAAAACTGTTTTTT
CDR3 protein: CASTGVAANEKLFF

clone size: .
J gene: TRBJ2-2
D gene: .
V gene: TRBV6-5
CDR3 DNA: TGTGCCAGCTCTCAGGCTAACACCGGGGAGCTGTTTTTT
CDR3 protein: CASSQANTGELFF

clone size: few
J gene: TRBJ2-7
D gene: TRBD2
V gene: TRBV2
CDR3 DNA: TGTGCCAGCAGTAGAGGAACTAGCGCGATCGACGAGCAGTACTTC
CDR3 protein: CASSRGTSAIDEQYF

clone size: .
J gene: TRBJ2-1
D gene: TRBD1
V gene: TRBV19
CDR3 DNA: TGTGCCAGTTCAAAGGGGGCTGAGCAGTTCTTC
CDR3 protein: CASSKGAEQFF

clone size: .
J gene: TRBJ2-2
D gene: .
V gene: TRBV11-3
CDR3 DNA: TGTGCCAGCAGCGAAAGGGGATCCGGGGAGCTGTTTTTT
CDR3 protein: CASSERGSGELFF

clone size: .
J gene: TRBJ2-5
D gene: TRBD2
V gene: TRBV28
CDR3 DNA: TGTGCCAGCAGGACTAGCGGGATCCGGGAGACCCAGTACTTC
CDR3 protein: CASRTSGIRETQYF

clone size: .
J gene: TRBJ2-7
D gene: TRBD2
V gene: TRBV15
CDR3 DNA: TGTGCCACCAGCAGGCGATCTGGGACTAGCGGTCTATACGAGCAGTACTTC
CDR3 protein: CATSRRSGTSGLYEQYF

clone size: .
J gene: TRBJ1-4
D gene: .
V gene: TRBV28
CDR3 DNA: TGTGCCAGCAACGCCGCAGGGCGCCGGGATGAAAAACTGTTTTTT
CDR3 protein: CASNAAGRRDEKLFF

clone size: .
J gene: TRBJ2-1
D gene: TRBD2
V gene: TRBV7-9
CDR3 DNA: TGCGCCAGCAGCTCGGGGCGGGAGTGGGGTCACAATGAGCAGTTCTTC
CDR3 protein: CASSSGREWGHNEQFF

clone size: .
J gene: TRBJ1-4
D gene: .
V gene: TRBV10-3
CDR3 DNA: TGTGCCATCAGTGTAACCCAGGACAGTCATGAAAAACTGTTTTTT
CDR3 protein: CAISVTQDSHEKLFF

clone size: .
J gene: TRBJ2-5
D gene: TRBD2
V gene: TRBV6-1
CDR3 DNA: TGTGCCAGCAGTGAAATCGGGACTAGCGGCCAAGAGACCCAGTACTTC
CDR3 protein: CASSEIGTSGQETQYF

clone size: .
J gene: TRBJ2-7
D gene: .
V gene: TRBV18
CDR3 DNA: TGTGCCAGCTCACAGGTTACCTTACAGGGCCACGAGCAGTACTTC
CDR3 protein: CASSQVTLQGHEQYF

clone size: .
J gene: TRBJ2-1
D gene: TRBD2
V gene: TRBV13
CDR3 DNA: TGTGCCAGCAGCTTAGGGCTAGCGGGGGGCTTACACAATGAGCAGTTCTTC
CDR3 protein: CASSLGLAGGLHNEQFF

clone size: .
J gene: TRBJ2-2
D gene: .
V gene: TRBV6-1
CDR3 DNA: TGTGCCAGCAGTCGGGGGTTAACCGGGGAGCTGTTTTTT
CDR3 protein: CASSRGLTGELFF

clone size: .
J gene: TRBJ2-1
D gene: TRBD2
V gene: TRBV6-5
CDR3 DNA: TGTGCCAGCAGTCCACGACTAGCGTCACTCCAGCAGTTCTTC
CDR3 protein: CASSPRLASLQQFF

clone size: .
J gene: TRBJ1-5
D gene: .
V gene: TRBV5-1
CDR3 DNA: TGCGCCAGCAGCGCGACGGGACACAGCAATCAGCCCCAGCATTTT
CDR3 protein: CASSATGHSNQPQHF

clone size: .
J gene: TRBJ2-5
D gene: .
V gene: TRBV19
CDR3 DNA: TGTGCCAGTAGTATTGCGGCGCGGCGGGAGACCCAGTACTTC
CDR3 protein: CASSIAARRETQYF

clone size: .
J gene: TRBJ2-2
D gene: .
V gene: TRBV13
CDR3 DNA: TGTGCCAGCACGACAGGACGCACCGGGGAGCTGTTTTTT
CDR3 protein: CASTTGRTGELFF

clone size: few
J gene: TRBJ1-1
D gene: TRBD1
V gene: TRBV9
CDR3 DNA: TGTGCCAGCAGTGCCTCAGGGGGCTCTAACACTGAAGCTTTCTTT
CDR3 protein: CASSASGGSNTEAFF

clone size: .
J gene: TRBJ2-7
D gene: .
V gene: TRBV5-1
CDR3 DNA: TGCGCCAGCAGCTTTATCCGGGACAACGAGCAGTACTTC
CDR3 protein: CASSFIRDNEQYF

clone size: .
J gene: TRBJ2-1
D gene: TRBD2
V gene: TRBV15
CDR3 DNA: TGTGCCACCAGCAGAGACCTAGCGGGAGACCCCGAGGAGCAGTTCTTC
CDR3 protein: CATSRDLAGDPEEQFF

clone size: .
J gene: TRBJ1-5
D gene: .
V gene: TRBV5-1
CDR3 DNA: TGCGCCAGCAGCTTGGGGCAGCCAGCGGATCAGCCCCAGCATTTT
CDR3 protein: CASSLGQPADQPQHF

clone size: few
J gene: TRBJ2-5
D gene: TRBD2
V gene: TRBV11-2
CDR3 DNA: TGTGCCAGCAGCCCCAATAGCGGGGGGGCGGGAGAGACCCAGTACTTC
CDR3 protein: CASSPNSGGAGETQYF

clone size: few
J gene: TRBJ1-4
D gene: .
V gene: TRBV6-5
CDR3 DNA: TGTGCCAGCAGTAGAGCAAATGAAAAACTGTTTTTT
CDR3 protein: CASSRANEKLFF